Presented here are 10 T cell receptor beta chains from one specimen sequenced in a study of beta chain features in type 1 diabetes. Of the isolated RNA, all was reverse transcribed, and so the sequenced material was expressed TCRB transcripts. Some clones are missing from TCRdb's copy, which holds only in-frame ones; the method was immunoSEQ multiplex PCR. The sample shows about 230,000 clones, 9% to 10% of them seen only once. The source material was naive CD4+ T cells from blood. These TCRs come from a woman younger than 35 in good health.

This clone was counted between two and nine times. The chain couples TRBV9 to TRBJ2-5; D may be TRBD1 (5 bases). The CDR3 is 14 residues long. V dropped 4 bases and J dropped 5 bases, with 15 bases sitting between them. Germline CDR1 reads SGDLS; CDR2 reads YYNGEE. The CDR3 region is CASSKTGARETQYF. CDR3 nucleotide sequence: TGTGCCAGCAGCAAAACTGGGGCTCGTGAGACCCAGTACTTC.

The chain has TRBV11-2 and TRBJ2-1; TRBD1 matches 8 bases. The ends lost 3 bases at V and 5 bases at J; junction bases unmatched: 3. This CDR3 has 14 amino acids. Germline V gene lookup returns CDR1 SGHAT and CDR2 FQNNGV. CDR3 protein: CASSLGQDNNEQFF. CDR3 coding DNA: TGTGCCAGCAGCTTGGGACAGGATAACAATGAGCAGTTCTTC.

The chain recombines TRBV7-9 with TRBJ2-1, with D perhaps TRBD2 (7 bases). The CDR3 length is 16 residues. The ends were cut back, 4 bases at V and 6 bases at J, with 19 bases in the middle. CDR1 is SEHNR and CDR2 is FQNEAQ in the germline V gene (reference sequence). CDR3 sequence (DNA): TGTGCCAGCAGCTCCGCTGTGGGGGGGCAATTCAATGAGCAGTTCTTC. Its protein is CASSSAVGGQFNEQFF.

The chain is built from TRBV18 and TRBJ1-2; D is unclear. Germline V gives CDR1 KGHSH, CDR2 LQKENI. The CDR3 has 17 residues. Trimming cost V 6 bases and J 0 bases, with 20 bases left between them. The CDR3, as DNA: TGTGCCAGCTCTACAATTCAAGAAACGCTAGCTAACTATGGCTACACCTTC. This codes for CASSTIQETLANYGYTF. The full variable domain, with the rest looked up from reference TRBV18 and TRBJ1-2, is NAGVMQNPRHLVRRRGQEARLRCSPMKGHSHVYWYRQLPEEGLKFMVYLQKENIIDESGMPKERFSAEFPKEGPSILRIQQVVRGDSAAYFCASSTIQETLANYGYTFGSGTRLTVV.

This clone occurred a few times. The V and J genes are TRBV7-9 and TRBJ2-7, with D perhaps TRBD1 (6 bases). CDR3 length equals 14 residues. Germline V gene sequence: CDR1 SEHNR, CDR2 FQNEAQ (reference sequence). Trimming removed 2 bases from V and 0 bases from J, with 8 bases in between. The CDR3 loop is CASSLRDTSYEQYF. The DNA for the CDR3 is TGTGCCAGCAGCTTAAGGGACACCTCCTACGAGCAGTACTTC.

The rearrangement links TRBV9 to TRBJ1-2; 7 nucleotides line up with TRBD1. Looked up from germline, CDR1 is SGDLS and CDR2 is YYNGEE. The CDR3 contains 14 residues. The junction had 5 bases not matched to a gene; V was cut back by 4 bases and J by 2 bases. In DNA, the CDR3 is TGTGCCAGCAGCATCCGGGACAGCAACTATGGCTACACCTTC. This encodes CASSIRDSNYGYTF.

This clone appeared a few times. V usage is TRBV5-4 and J usage is TRBJ2-7; D not resolved. The germline V gene encodes CDR1 SGHNT and CDR2 YYREEE (reference sequence). V lost 6 bases to trimming and J lost 0 bases, with 4 bases between them. The CDR3 sequence is 11 residues long. The CDR3: CASTPSYEQYF. For the CDR3, the DNA is TGTGCCAGCACTCCCTCCTACGAGCAGTACTTC.

The chain has TRBV30 and TRBJ1-1, with D tentatively TRBD1 (5 bases). The CDR3 length is 14 residues. The germline CDR1 and CDR2 sequences are GTSNPN and SVGIG (reference sequence). Between the trimmed V and J ends, which lost 0 bases and 4 bases, there was a span of 12 bases. CDR3 sequence: CAWSVFGGGTEAFF. The CDR3 nucleotides are TGTGCCTGGAGTGTATTCGGGGGAGGCACTGAAGCTTTCTTT.

The chain couples TRBV5-1 to TRBJ2-7; 8 nucleotides line up with TRBD1. CDR3 size: 15 residues. Trimming cost V 1 base and J 6 bases; bases outside gene matches: 9. From germline, CDR1 is SGHRS and CDR2 YFSETQ. In DNA form, the CDR3 reads TGCGCCAGCAGCTTGCGCGGACAGGGCCTTCTCGAGCAGTACTTC. It codes for CASSLRGQGLLEQYF.

This clone has a handful of counts. The rearrangement uses TRBV6-6 and TRBJ1-1; perhaps TRBD1 as D (6 bases). CDR3 length equals 13 residues. CDR1 and CDR2 (germline): MNHNY, SVGAGI (reference sequence). The V gene lost 6 bases and the J gene lost 1 base, with 9 bases spanning the gap. CDR3 in amino acids: CASRDRENTEAFF. In nucleotides, the CDR3 is TGTGCCAGCAGGGACAGAGAGAACACTGAAGCTTTCTTT.